The 5 T cell receptor beta chains given below trace back to one sample, sequenced in a study of blood T cells in healthy people across ages (dated by TCRdb to 2014 to 2015). Library preparation used 5' RACE. Sequenced on an Illumina HiSeq 2500. A second PCR of roughly 7 to 11 cycles was performed with a sample-barcoded 5' primer and a J-beta primer mix. TCRdb cleaned the public reads at Q25 with fastp, built clones with MiXCR and kept in-frame beta chains. Merged by CDR3 protein, the rows form single entries marked with the most common genes and DNA. The sample table contains fewer than 800,000 distinct CDR3 sequences; only one count was recorded for 45% to 50% of them. The top ten clones comprise under 35% of the sample. Sequencing was carried out using blood. The origin of the receptors is a woman in her sixties or seventies in good health.

The chain employs TRBV2 and TRBJ2-7; 7 nucleotides match TRBD1. From germline, CDR1 is SNHLY and CDR2 FYNNEI. The CDR3 is made up of 15 amino acids. V was pared by 6 bases and J by 3 bases, with 11 bases of the junction left unmatched. CDR3 protein: CASREKPSGGYEQYF. CDR3 DNA sequence: TGTGCCAGCAGAGAAAAGCCCTCAGGGGGCTACGAGCAGTACTTC.

The V call is TRBV5-6, the J call TRBJ2-5; D gene unclear. Looked up from germline, CDR1 is SGHDT and CDR2 is YYEEEE. The CDR3 length is 14 residues. Trimming stripped 0 bases from V and 2 bases from J, with 8 bases between. The DNA for the CDR3 is TGTGCCAGCAGCTTGGCCATACTACAAGAGACCCAGTACTTC. It encodes CASSLAILQETQYF.

The rearrangement joins TRBV29-1 to TRBJ2-7; D is possibly TRBD1 (5 bases). The CDR3 consists of 13 residues. Germline V gene data show CDR1 as SQVTM and CDR2 as ANQGSEA. The CDR3 DNA follows: TGCGGCGCTGTAACCGGACAAAGCTACGAGCAGTACTTC. Amino acids: CGAVTGQSYEQYF.

At least ten counts were recorded for this clonotype. V usage is TRBV4-1 and J usage is TRBJ2-1, with D perhaps TRBD1 (5 bases). The CDR3 loop spans 14 amino acids. Germline CDR1 is MGHRA and CDR2 is YSYEKL. V was trimmed by 3 bases and J by 0 bases, leaving 6 bases between them. CDR3 DNA: TGCGCCAGCAGCCACAGGGACTCCTACAATGAGCAGTTCTTC. Translating gives CASSHRDSYNEQFF.

This clonotype was seen more than once but under ten times. This rearrangement joins TRBV28 to TRBJ2-5, with D tentatively TRBD1 (5 bases). V lost 2 bases, J lost 2 bases, and 12 bases lay in between. Germline CDR1 is MDHEN and CDR2 is SYDVKM. This CDR3 is 15 amino acids long. Here the CDR3 DNA reads TGTGCCAGCAGTTTAAGGGGCAGGGCTCAAGAGACCCAGTACTTC. This sequence encodes CASSLRGRAQETQYF.